The sequence of this TCR beta chain was determined in a study of shared clonotypes between healthy human individuals. The V gene's germline CDR1 is MDHEN and CDR2 SYDVKM. After removal of 6 bases from V and 5 bases from J, the junction contained 12 bases not matched to a gene. CDR3 length: 16 residues. In the source study's methods: ImmunoSEQ only sent back junction sequences with no quality scores, so filtering was done differently. Clones were sequenced by immunoSEQ multiplex PCR, and TCRdb holds only the in-frame ones, with some missing. The V and J calls and the clone size are those of that table, but D and trimming were determined from the DNA. The sample lists some 2 million clones, 85% to 95% occurring once. This clone was observed a few times.

The sequence was collected from a man younger than 35 in good health. V usage is TRBV28 and J usage is TRBJ2-1, with 8 bases fitting TRBD2. The sample comprised naive CD4+ T cells sorted from blood. Subset meaning: CD45RA+ positively selected. The CDR3 region has the DNA TGTGCCAGCAGCCCCGGGAGCGGGGGCCGGGACAATGAGCAGTTCTTC. It specifies CASSPGSGGRDNEQFF.